A single sample is the source of the 12 T cell receptor beta chains below, sequenced in a study of cytomegalovirus exposure and HLA in healthy donors (TCRdb year 2017). Library prep was done by the immunoSEQ multiplex PCR assay. The multiplex PCR relied on a mix of 60 forward primers for TCR Vbeta segments and 13 reverse primers for TCR Jbeta segments. TCRdb obtained this table from immuneACCESS and retained in-frame rearrangements with V and J assigned. These tables miss some clones; where compared with another copy, unresolved V genes account for less than half of the shortfall, and the remainder is unexplained. The sample contains a few hundred thousand clones, about 80% of them found a single time. Jointly, the top ten make up less than 0.4% of the sample. The sequencing sample was made of PBMCs. The source of these receptors is a girl aged 2 to 10 in good health and CMV-seronegative.

The chain has TRBV7-2 and TRBJ1-2; 8 bases fit TRBD1. The CDR3 is made up of 16 amino acids. The ends lost 1 base at V and 11 bases at J; junction bases unmatched: 15. Germline CDR1 reads SGHTA; CDR2 reads FQGNSA. The CDR3 is CASSLVSQGAQGGYTF. CDR3 DNA: TGTGCCAGCAGCTTAGTGTCGCAGGGGGCGCAGGGAGGTTACACCTTC.

The J gene is TRBJ2-2, the V gene TRBV11-1; 9 positions match TRBD2. Trimming cost V 3 bases and J 7 bases; bases outside gene matches: 15. CDR1 SGHAT and CDR2 FQDESV come from the germline V gene (reference sequence). The CDR3 consists of 18 residues. The CDR3 DNA is TGTGCCAGCAGCTTCCGGGGGATTAGCGGGAGTTTGGTCGGGGAGCTGTTTTTT. Translated, it gives CASSFRGISGSLVGELFF.

V gene TRBV9 combines with J gene TRBJ1-1; D is unclear. Trimming removed 2 bases at V and 5 bases at J, with 4 bases between. Germline CDR1 SGDLS, CDR2 YYNGEE. The CDR3 has 11 residues. CDR3 nucleotides: TGTGCCAGCAGCGTCGTAACTGAAGCTTTCTTT. It specifies CASSVVTEAFF.

The chain links TRBV28 to TRBJ2-2; 7 bases are a match to TRBD2. CDR1 and CDR2 from the germline V gene are MDHEN and SYDVKM. The trim removed 3 bases at V and 4 bases at J, leaving 5 bases unmatched. The CDR3 spans 15 residues. CDR3 residues: CASSFAGETTGELFF. The CDR3 region has the DNA TGTGCCAGCAGTTTCGCGGGAGAGACCACCGGGGAGCTGTTTTTT.

This chain connects TRBV30 to TRBJ2-1; 9 bases fit TRBD2. Trimming took 0 bases from V and 7 from J; bases not matched to a gene: 7. This CDR3 comprises 15 residues. Germline V CDR1 and CDR2: GTSNPN, SVGIG (reference sequence). For the CDR3, the DNA is TGTGCCTGGAGTGTAACAGCGGGAGGTCGTAATGAGCAGTTCTTC. This sequence encodes CAWSVTAGGRNEQFF.

This chain links TRBV10-3 with TRBJ1-1; 10 nucleotides line up with TRBD1. The CDR3 sequence is 22 residues long. The trim removed 4 bases at V and 5 bases at J, leaving 28 bases unmatched. CDR1 is ENHRY and CDR2 is SYGVKD in the germline V gene. The CDR3 sequence is CAISVRFRGKTGRQGALTEAFF. The CDR3 region has the DNA TGTGCCATCAGTGTTCGCTTTCGCGGGAAAACAGGGCGACAGGGGGCGCTAACTGAAGCTTTCTTT.

The genes are TRBV6-1 and TRBJ2-4; D is unresolved. The ends were cut back, 7 bases at V and 9 bases at J, with 19 bases in the middle. The CDR3 length is 14 residues. CDR1 and CDR2 (germline): MNHNS, SASEGT. CDR3 region: CASTRTAQPGIQYF. CDR3 in DNA: TGTGCCAGCACTCGAACGGCACAGCCAGGCATTCAGTACTTC.

The chain employs TRBV5-1 and TRBJ1-1; 8 bases line up with TRBD1. CDR3 length: 16 residues. Germline V gene lookup returns CDR1 SGHRS and CDR2 YFSETQ. Trimming removed 4 bases from V and 2 bases from J; junction bases left unmatched: 10. CDR3 amino acids: CASSDIRTGINTEAFF. The CDR3 DNA follows: TGCGCCAGCAGCGATATTCGGACAGGGATTAACACTGAAGCTTTCTTT.

This chain joins TRBV28 and TRBJ2-7, with D hard to call. Trimming stripped 7 bases from V and 7 bases from J, with 14 bases between. The CDR3 is 12 amino acids. In germline, CDR1 is MDHEN, CDR2 SYDVKM. DNA of the CDR3: TGTGCCAGCACCCAACAACCGGGTGAGCAGTACTTC. Encoded protein: CASTQQPGEQYF.

This chain uses TRBV5-1 with TRBJ1-2; 8 bases fit TRBD1. Germline-derived CDR1 and CDR2 are SGHRS and YFSETQ. The trim removed 5 bases at V and 8 bases at J, leaving 20 bases unmatched. CDR3 length equals 17 residues. CDR3 sequence reads: CASSSGQGLSGPRGYTF. CDR3 in DNA: TGCGCCAGCAGTTCCGGACAGGGCCTATCGGGGCCTCGCGGCTACACCTTC.

CDR3 amino acids: CASSWRTSGGLYEQYF. The CDR3 DNA sequence: TGTGCCAGCAGCTGGAGGACTAGCGGGGGCTTGTACGAGCAGTACTTC. This chain connects TRBV7-2 to TRBJ2-7; 13 nucleotides agree with TRBD2. The V gene end was trimmed by 4 bases and the J gene end by 4 bases; junction bases not matched to a gene: 7. Per the germline V gene, CDR1 is SGHTA and CDR2 is FQGNSA. The CDR3 loop spans 16 amino acids.

The chain links TRBV25-1 to TRBJ2-1; the match to TRBD1 covers 7 bases. Germline values: CDR1 MGHDK, CDR2 SYGVNS. This CDR3 is built from 16 residues. With V trimmed by 1 base and J by 2 bases, 5 bases remained unmatched. CDR3 DNA sequence: TGTGCCAGCAGTGAATTGGAGACAGGGCCCTACAATGAGCAGTTCTTC. Translation gives CASSELETGPYNEQFF.